The present T cell receptor beta chain was sequenced within a study of OX40 agonist ivuxolimab in advanced cancers. Only in-frame clones appear in the TCRdb table, and some are missing; sequencing was by immunoSEQ multiplex PCR. The table records roughly 100,000 clones, around 90% of them present only once. Trimming removed 5 bases from V and 4 bases from J; junction bases left unmatched: 8. The CDR3 covers 15 residues. Germline V lookup: CDR1 MDHEN, CDR2 SYDVKM. Source: CD4+ or CD8+ T cells sorted from blood, taken in a trial of the OX40 agonist ivuxolimab. This sequence was found in an adult with an advanced solid tumor such as melanoma, head and neck, liver or kidney cancer. This chain links TRBV28 with TRBJ2-1, with 7 bases lining up with TRBD1. DNA of the CDR3: TGTGCCAGCAGTCTCTTGCCGGGACAGTACAATGAGCAGTTCTTC. The encoded protein is CASSLLPGQYNEQFF. Full variable domain (outside the CDR3, taken from reference TRBV28 and TRBJ2-1): DVKVTQSSRYLVKRTGEKVFLECVQDMDHENMFWYRQDPGLGLRLIYFSYDVKMKEKGDIPEGYSVSREKKERFSLILESASTNQTSMYLCASSLLPGQYNEQFFGPGTRLTVL.